One and the same sample provided the 21 T cell receptor beta chains below, sequenced in a study of early T cells in non-severe SARS-CoV-2 infection. MiXCR, applied by TCRdb to the 5' RACE reads, yields one record per CDR3 protein. The data contain about 88,000 distinct CDR3 sequences, 14% to 15% of them singletons. The sample consisted of whole blood. The source of these receptors is an adult who was a healthcare worker with PCR-confirmed SARS-CoV-2 infection or an uninfected control (not recorded which).

The genes are TRBV15 and TRBJ1-5; D is undetermined. CDR3 length: 14 residues. V lost 8 bases to trimming and J lost 2 bases, with 13 bases between them. The V gene's germline CDR1 is LNHNV and CDR2 YYDKDF (reference sequence). The CDR3 DNA reads TGTGCCACCGACCGAGCAATTCGCAATCAGCCCCAGCATTTT. Translated: CATDRAIRNQPQHF.

This clonotype was found a few times. The chain carries TRBV5-4 and TRBJ2-7; D might be TRBD1 or TRBD2, each matching 5 bases. The CDR3 contains 15 residues. The V end lost 4 bases, the J end lost 2 bases, and 16 bases lay between the germline ends. Germline V gene lookup returns CDR1 SGHNT and CDR2 YYREEE (reference sequence). The CDR3 sequence is CASSVSPGAPYEQYF. The DNA of the CDR3 is TGTGCCAGCAGCGTGTCACCCGGGGCACCCTACGAGCAGTACTTC. The variable domain in full, with the rest retrieved from reference TRBV5-4 and TRBJ2-7, is ETGVTQSPTHLIKTRGQQVTLRCSSQSGHNTVSWYQQALGQGPQFIFQYYREEENGRGNFPPRFSGLQFPNYSSELNVNALELDDSALYLCASSVSPGAPYEQYFGPGTRLTVT.

Many counts were recorded for this clonotype. For the CDR3, the DNA is TGTGCCAGCAGCAACTATTTAGGTCACAATGAGCAGTTCTTC. Its translation: CASSNYLGHNEQFF. The J gene is TRBJ2-1, the V gene TRBV7-9; D is unclear. Germline CDR1 reads SEHNR; CDR2 reads FQNEAQ (reference sequence). The CDR3 extends over 14 amino acids. Trimming removed 5 bases at V and 5 bases at J, with 13 bases between.

The V call is TRBV20-1, the J call TRBJ1-1; unclear D gene. The CDR3 extends over 16 amino acids. V was shortened by 1 base and J by 0 bases, with 15 bases between the two germline ends. Germline CDR1 and CDR2: DFQATT and SNEGSKA (reference sequence). The CDR3, as DNA: TGCAGTGCTAGAGCAGCAATAGACCAAATGAACACTGAAGCTTTCTTT. It encodes CSARAAIDQMNTEAFF.

This clonotype was seen only a few times. CDR3 bases: TGTGCCAGCAGTTTACGACAGGGTAGAAACACCATATATTTT. As protein: CASSLRQGRNTIYF. The chain is built from TRBV28 and TRBJ1-3, with 7 bases aligning to TRBD1. Germline-derived CDR1 and CDR2 are MDHEN and SYDVKM. V lost 2 bases and J lost 5; bases outside the gene matches: 3. This CDR3 comprises 14 residues.

The genes are TRBV20-1 and TRBJ2-7; tentatively, D is TRBD2 (6 bases). Germline assignment: CDR1 DFQATT and CDR2 SNEGSKA (reference sequence). V lost 1 base, J lost 3 bases, and 13 bases lay in between. This CDR3 region has 14 residues. CDR3 region: CSARVLGTGYEQYF. CDR3 bases: TGCAGTGCTAGAGTCTTGGGGACTGGCTACGAGCAGTACTTC.

Only a few counts were recorded for this clonotype. The chain is built from TRBV4-1 and TRBJ1-1, with D unclear. CDR3 length equals 11 residues. CDR1 and CDR2 from the germline V gene are MGHRA and YSYEKL. The V end was cut by 3 bases, the J end by 8 bases, with 7 bases between. The chain's CDR3 is CASSHTEEAFF. CDR3 DNA: TGCGCCAGCAGCCACACAGAAGAAGCTTTCTTT.

Worth noting for this clonotype: The germline gene is not matched at one end of the junction; a read error may be the cause. The genes are TRBV18 and TRBJ2-7, with TRBD2 matching 11 bases. The CDR3 extends over 12 amino acids. Germline V lookup: CDR1 KGHSH, CDR2 LQKENI. The CDR3 protein is CASSTSGSSYHF. The CDR3 DNA reads as TGTGCCAGCTCAACTAGCGGGAGTTCTTACCACTTC. The variable domain in full, completed from reference TRBV18 and TRBJ2-7, reads NAGVMQNPRHLVRRRGQEARLRCSPMKGHSHVYWYRQLPEEGLKFMVYLQKENIIDESGMPKERFSAEFPKEGPSILRIQQVVRGDSAAYFCASSTSGSSYHFGPGTRLTVT.

The chain uses TRBV5-1 and TRBJ2-7, with a weak D call TRBD2 (5 bases). The CDR3 runs 15 residues. Germline loops: CDR1 SGHRS, CDR2 YFSETQ. V gave up 0 bases and J gave up 4 bases, with 14 bases separating them. As DNA, the CDR3 is TGCGCCAGCAGCTTGGCCGAGGGTTGGTTGTACGAGCAGTACTTC. This encodes CASSLAEGWLYEQYF.

This clonotype showed up just a few times. The V call is TRBV28, the J call TRBJ1-1, with 7 bases aligning to TRBD1. With V trimmed by 6 bases and J by 10 bases, 8 bases remained unmatched. CDR3 length: 12 amino acids. Germline CDR1 is MDHEN and CDR2 is SYDVKM. This chain's CDR3 is CASSTGAVGAFF. For the CDR3, the DNA is TGTGCCAGCAGCACAGGGGCTGTGGGAGCTTTCTTT.

The table lists this clonotype with a few counts. This chain links TRBV4-2 with TRBJ1-1, with a weak D call TRBD1 (5 bases). CDR1 and CDR2 from the germline V gene are LGHNA and YNFKEQ. This CDR3 is 12 amino acids long. V was shortened by 8 bases and J by 3 bases, with 10 bases between the two germline ends. The CDR3: CASATGDTEAFF. CDR3 DNA: TGTGCCAGCGCTACAGGAGACACTGAAGCTTTCTTT.

This clonotype was seen only a few times. This sequence joins TRBV9 and TRBJ2-7; tentative D call: TRBD1 (6 bases). The germline gives CDR1 SGDLS, CDR2 YYNGEE. This CDR3 region has 14 residues. Trimming took off 0 bases at V and 5 bases at J, with 12 bases between the two ends. DNA for the CDR3: TGTGCCAGCAGCGTAGCTACAGGGAGCAACGAGCAGTACTTC. This codes for CASSVATGSNEQYF.

This clonotype came up a few times. The chain combines TRBV20-1 with TRBJ1-2; D remains ambiguous. Per germline, CDR1 DFQATT and CDR2 SNEGSKA (reference sequence). The V end lost 6 bases, the J end lost 4 bases, and 9 bases lay between the germline ends. The CDR3 runs 11 residues. The CDR3 bases are TGCAGTGCCACGGACGGCTATGGCTACACCTTC. This translates into CSATDGYGYTF.

V and J are TRBV30 and TRBJ2-7; no reliable D call. V was cut by 6 bases and J by 2 bases, with 14 bases left in between. CDR1 and CDR2 (germline): GTSNPN, SVGIG (reference sequence). The CDR3 length is 13 residues. This CDR3 is CACDRGRPYEQYF. Here the CDR3 DNA reads TGTGCCTGTGATAGAGGACGGCCCTACGAGCAGTACTTC.

The genes are TRBV6-5 and TRBJ2-2; D unclear. Germline V lookup: CDR1 MNHEY, CDR2 SVGAGI. The CDR3 runs to 12 residues. Trimming cost V 2 bases and J 6 bases, with 4 bases left between them. In DNA form, the CDR3 reads TGTGCCAGCAGTTACGAGTCCGGGGAGCTGTTTTTT. Encoded protein: CASSYESGELFF.

The rearrangement links TRBV7-6 to TRBJ2-5; D may be TRBD1 (5 bases). In germline, CDR1 is SGHVS, CDR2 FNYEAQ. The ends were cut back, 1 base at V and 5 bases at J, with 14 bases in the middle. This CDR3 contains 15 residues. As DNA, the CDR3 is TGTGCCAGCAGCTTAGACCCGCCAGGGCGTGAGACCCAGTACTTC. This encodes CASSLDPPGRETQYF.

V usage is TRBV7-9 and J usage is TRBJ1-1; D is undetermined. CDR1 and CDR2 from the germline V gene are SEHNR and FQNEAQ (reference sequence). V lost 8 bases and J 0 bases, leaving 13 bases between the germline ends. This CDR3 has 14 amino acids. CDR3 sequence: CASRIDGMNTEAFF. The CDR3, as DNA: TGTGCCAGCCGAATAGATGGGATGAACACTGAAGCTTTCTTT.

The table lists this clonotype with a few counts. This chain joins TRBV27 and TRBJ2-4; a possible D gene is TRBD2 (5 bases). This CDR3 is 18 amino acids long. Germline V gene data show CDR1 as MNHEY and CDR2 as SMNVEV (reference sequence). V lost 2 bases to trimming and J lost 0 bases, with 17 bases between them. In DNA form, the CDR3 reads TGTGCCAGCAGTTTAACCATGCTAGCTGGGATAGCCAAAAACATTCAGTACTTC. This gives the protein CASSLTMLAGIAKNIQYF.

This clonotype was picked up a small number of times. This chain uses TRBV28 with TRBJ2-7; no reliable D call. Trimming pared 3 bases from V and 5 bases from J, leaving 8 bases between. The length of the CDR3 is 12 residues. Germline-derived CDR1 and CDR2 are MDHEN and SYDVKM. The CDR3, as DNA: TGTGCCAGCAGTTTGCTCCGAGACGAGCAGTACTTC. Protein product: CASSLLRDEQYF.

CDR3 region: CASSLSGTVNTEAFF. CDR3 nucleotides: TGCGCCAGCAGCTTGAGTGGGACAGTCAACACTGAAGCTTTCTTT. The rearrangement links TRBV5-1 to TRBJ1-1; 7 bases line up with TRBD1. J was trimmed by 2 bases and V by 1 base; bases with no gene match: 5. The germline CDR1 and CDR2 sequences are SGHRS and YFSETQ. The CDR3 runs 15 residues.

This clonotype was observed a handful of times. This chain connects TRBV10-3 to TRBJ2-1; D may be TRBD1 (6 bases). V dropped 6 bases and J dropped 10 bases, with 13 bases sitting between them. Germline assignment: CDR1 ENHRY and CDR2 SYGVKD. The CDR3 is 12 residues long. The CDR3 DNA reads TGTGCCATCAGCGACCCCAGGGGCGAGCAGTTCTTC. The encoded protein is CAISDPRGEQFF.